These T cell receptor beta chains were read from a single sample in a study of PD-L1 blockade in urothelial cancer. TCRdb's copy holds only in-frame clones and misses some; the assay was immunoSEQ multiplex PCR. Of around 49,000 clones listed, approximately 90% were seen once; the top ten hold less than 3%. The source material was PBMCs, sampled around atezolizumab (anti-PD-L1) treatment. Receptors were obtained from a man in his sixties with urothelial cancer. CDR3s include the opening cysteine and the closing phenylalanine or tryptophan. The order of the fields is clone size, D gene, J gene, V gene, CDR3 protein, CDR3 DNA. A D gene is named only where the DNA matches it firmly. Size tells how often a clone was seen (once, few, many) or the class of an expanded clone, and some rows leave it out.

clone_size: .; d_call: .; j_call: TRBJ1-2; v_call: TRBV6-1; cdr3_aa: CASSDSNYGYTF; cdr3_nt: TGTGCCAGCAGCGACAGTAACTATGGCTACACCTTC
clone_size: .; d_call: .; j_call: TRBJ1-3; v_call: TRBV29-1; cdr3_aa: CSVEGREGNTIYF; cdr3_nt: TGCAGCGTTGAAGGGAGGGAGGGAAACACCATATATTTT
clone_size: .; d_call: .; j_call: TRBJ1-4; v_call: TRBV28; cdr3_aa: CASSFHSRDNEKLFF; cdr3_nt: TGTGCCAGCAGTTTTCATAGCAGAGACAATGAAAAACTGTTTTTT
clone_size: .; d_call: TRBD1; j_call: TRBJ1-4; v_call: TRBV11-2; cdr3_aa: CASSGLTGGRNEKLFF; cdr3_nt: TGTGCCAGCAGCGGACTAACAGGGGGCAGGAATGAAAAACTGTTTTTT
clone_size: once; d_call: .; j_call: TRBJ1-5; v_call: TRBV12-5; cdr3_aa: CASGLGVRSNQPQHF; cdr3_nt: TGTGCTAGTGGTTTGGGGGTCAGGAGCAATCAGCCCCAGCATTTT
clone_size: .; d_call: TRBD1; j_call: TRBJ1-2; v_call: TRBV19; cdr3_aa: CASSIDARTGTSYGYTF; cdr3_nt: TGTGCCAGTAGTATAGATGCAAGGACAGGGACTTCCTATGGCTACACCTTC
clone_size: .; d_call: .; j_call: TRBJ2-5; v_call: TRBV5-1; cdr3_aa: CASSLVGVTETQYF; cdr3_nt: TGCGCCAGCAGCTTGGTCGGGGTAACAGAGACCCAGTACTTC
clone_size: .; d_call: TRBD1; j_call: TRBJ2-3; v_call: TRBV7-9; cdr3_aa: CASSVGQGTTTDTQYF; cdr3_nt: TGTGCCAGCAGCGTCGGACAGGGGACCACCACAGATACGCAGTATTTT
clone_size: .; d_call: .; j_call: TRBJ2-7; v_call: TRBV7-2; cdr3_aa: CASSLAWQGVGEQYF; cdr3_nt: TGTGCCAGCAGCTTAGCATGGCAGGGTGTGGGCGAGCAGTACTTC
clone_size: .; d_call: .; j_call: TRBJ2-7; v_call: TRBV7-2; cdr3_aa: CASSLDRGRGSLNF; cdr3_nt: TGTGCCAGCAGCTTAGACCGTGGTAGGGGGAGTCTGAACTTC
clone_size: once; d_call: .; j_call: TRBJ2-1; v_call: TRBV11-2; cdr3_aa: CASSFIRLVGLGGAEQFF; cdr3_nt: TGTGCCAGCAGCTTTATCCGCCTCGTCGGGCTAGGGGGGGCTGAGCAGTTCTTC
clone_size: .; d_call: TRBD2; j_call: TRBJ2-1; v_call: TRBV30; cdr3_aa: CAWSPGRGGAYNEQFF; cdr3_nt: TGTGCCTGGTCTCCGGGGCGGGGGGGGGCCTACAATGAGCAGTTCTTC
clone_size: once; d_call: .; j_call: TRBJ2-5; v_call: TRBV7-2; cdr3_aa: CASSRDVRRYETQYF; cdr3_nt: TGTGCCAGCAGCCGAGACGTCCGGAGGTATGAGACCCAGTACTTC
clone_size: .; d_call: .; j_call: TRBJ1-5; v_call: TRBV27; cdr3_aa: CASSFSGFNQPQHF; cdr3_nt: TGTGCCAGCAGTTTTTCAGGTTTTAATCAGCCCCAGCATTTT
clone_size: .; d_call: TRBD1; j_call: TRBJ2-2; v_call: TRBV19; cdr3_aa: CASSMGQTNTGELFF; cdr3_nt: TGTGCCAGTAGTATGGGACAGACGAACACCGGGGAGCTGTTTTTT
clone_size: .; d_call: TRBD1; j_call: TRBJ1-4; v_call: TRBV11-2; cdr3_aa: CASSLLGQGDEKLFF; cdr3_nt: TGTGCCAGCAGCCTCCTGGGACAGGGGGATGAAAAACTGTTTTTT
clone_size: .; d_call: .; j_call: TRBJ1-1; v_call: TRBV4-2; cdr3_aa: CASSKTGRFEAFF; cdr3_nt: TGTGCCAGCAGCAAGACAGGCCGCTTTGAAGCTTTCTTT
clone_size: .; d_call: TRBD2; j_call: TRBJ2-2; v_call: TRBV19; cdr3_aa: CASSSSSGGRNTGELFF; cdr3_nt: TGTGCCAGTAGTTCATCCAGCGGGGGCCGGAACACCGGGGAGCTGTTTTTT
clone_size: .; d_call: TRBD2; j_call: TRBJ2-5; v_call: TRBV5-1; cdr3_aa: CASSSLTSGVETQYF; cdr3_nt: TGCGCCAGCAGCTCCCTGACTAGCGGGGTAGAGACCCAGTACTTC
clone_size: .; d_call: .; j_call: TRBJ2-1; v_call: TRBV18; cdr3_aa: CASSPPWLAARGHEQFF; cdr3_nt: TGTGCCAGCTCACCACCATGGCTAGCGGCCCGGGGGCATGAGCAGTTCTTC
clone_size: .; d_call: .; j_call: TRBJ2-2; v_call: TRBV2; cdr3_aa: CASSEAEAGVTGELFF; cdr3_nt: TGTGCCAGCAGTGAAGCAGAGGCCGGGGTCACCGGGGAGCTGTTTTTT
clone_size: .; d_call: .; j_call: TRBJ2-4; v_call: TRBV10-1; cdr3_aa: CASSEGEINIQYF; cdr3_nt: TGCGCCAGCAGTGAGGGGGAGATAAACATTCAGTACTTC
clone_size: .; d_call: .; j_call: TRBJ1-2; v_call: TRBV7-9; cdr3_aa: CASSSISGRGGYGYTF; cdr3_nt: TGTGCCAGCAGCTCAATCTCGGGACGGGGGGGCTATGGCTACACCTTC
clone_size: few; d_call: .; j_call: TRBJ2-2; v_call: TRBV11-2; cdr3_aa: CASSFQLNTGELFF; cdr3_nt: TGTGCCAGCAGCTTTCAATTGAACACCGGGGAGCTGTTTTTT
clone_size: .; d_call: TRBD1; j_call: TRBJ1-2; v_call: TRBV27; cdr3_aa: CASSPWTGGGYTF; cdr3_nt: TGTGCCAGCAGTCCTTGGACAGGGGGTGGCTACACCTTC
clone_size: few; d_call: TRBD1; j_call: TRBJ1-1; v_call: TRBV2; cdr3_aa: CASSSGQGALQEAFF; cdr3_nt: TGTGCCAGCAGTTCCGGACAGGGGGCGCTTCAGGAAGCTTTCTTT
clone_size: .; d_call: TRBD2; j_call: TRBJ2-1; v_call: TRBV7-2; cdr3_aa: CASSSPGLAGGTVEQFF; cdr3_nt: TGTGCCAGCAGCTCCCCGGGACTAGCGGGCGGGACGGTTGAGCAGTTCTTC
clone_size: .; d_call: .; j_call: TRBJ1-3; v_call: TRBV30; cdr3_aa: CAWINSGFSGNTIYF; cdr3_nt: TGTGCCTGGATTAATTCAGGGTTCTCTGGAAACACCATATATTTT
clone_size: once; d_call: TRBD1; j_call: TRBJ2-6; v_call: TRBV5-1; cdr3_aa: CASSLRTGGGAGANVLTF; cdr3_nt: TGCGCCAGCAGCCTCAGGACAGGGGGAGGCGCTGGGGCCAACGTCCTGACTTTC
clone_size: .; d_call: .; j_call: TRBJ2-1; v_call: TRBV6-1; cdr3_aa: CASSEIWALSDEQFF; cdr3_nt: TGTGCCAGCAGTGAAATCTGGGCTCTCTCGGATGAGCAGTTCTTC
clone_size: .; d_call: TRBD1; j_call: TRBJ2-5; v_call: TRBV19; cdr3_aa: CASSTGQGGLETQYF; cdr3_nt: TGTGCCAGTAGCACCGGACAGGGGGGGTTAGAGACCCAGTACTTC
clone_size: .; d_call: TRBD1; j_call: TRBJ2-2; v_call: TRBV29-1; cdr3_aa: CSVLTDRGRTGELFF; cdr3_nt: TGCAGCGTTCTAACCGACAGGGGGCGAACCGGGGAGCTGTTTTTT
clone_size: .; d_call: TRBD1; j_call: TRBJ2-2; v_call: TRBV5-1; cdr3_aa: CASSLPIVTGSTGELFF; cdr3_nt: TGCGCCAGCAGCTTGCCGATTGTGACAGGGAGCACCGGGGAGCTGTTTTTT
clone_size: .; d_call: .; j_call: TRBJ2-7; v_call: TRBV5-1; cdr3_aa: CASSGNRGMGEQYF; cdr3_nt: TGCGCCAGCAGCGGCAATAGGGGTATGGGCGAGCAGTACTTC
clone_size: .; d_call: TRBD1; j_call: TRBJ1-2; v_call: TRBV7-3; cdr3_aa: CASSLEGRDRGQGYTF; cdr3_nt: TGTGCCAGCAGCTTAGAGGGAAGGGACAGGGGGCAAGGCTACACCTTC
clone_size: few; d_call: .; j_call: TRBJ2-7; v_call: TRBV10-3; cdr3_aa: CASMDKVEQYF; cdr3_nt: TGTGCCAGCATGGACAAAGTCGAGCAGTACTTC
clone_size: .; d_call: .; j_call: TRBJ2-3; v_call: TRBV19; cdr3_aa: CASSIGRYFTDTQYF; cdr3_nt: TGTGCCAGTAGTATCGGCAGGTATTTCACAGATACGCAGTATTTT
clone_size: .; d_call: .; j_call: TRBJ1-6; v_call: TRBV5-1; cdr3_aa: CASSEQPTGMSSPLHF; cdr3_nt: TGCGCCAGCAGCGAACAGCCCACAGGGATGAGCTCACCCCTCCACTTT
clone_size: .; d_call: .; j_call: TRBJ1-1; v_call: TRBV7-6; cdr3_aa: CASSLMVFGEGTEAFF; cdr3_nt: TGTGCCAGCAGCTTGATGGTCTTCGGGGAAGGGACTGAAGCTTTCTTT
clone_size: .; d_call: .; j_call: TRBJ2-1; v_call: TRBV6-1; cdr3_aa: CASSVTQLSYNEQFF; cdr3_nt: TGTGCCAGCAGTGTGACTCAGTTGTCCTACAATGAGCAGTTCTTC
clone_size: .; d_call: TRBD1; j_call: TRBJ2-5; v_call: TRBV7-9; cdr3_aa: CASSLSWDRVGETQYF; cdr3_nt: TGTGCCAGCAGCTTGTCTTGGGACAGGGTTGGAGAGACCCAGTACTTC
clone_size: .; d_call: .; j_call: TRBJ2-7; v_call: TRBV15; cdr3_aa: CATSRGFDRAYEQYF; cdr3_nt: TGTGCCACCAGCAGGGGTTTTGACAGAGCCTACGAGCAGTACTTC
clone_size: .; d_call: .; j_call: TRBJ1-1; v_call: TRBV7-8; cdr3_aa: CASMGQMNTEAFF; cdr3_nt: TGTGCCAGCATGGGGCAGATGAACACTGAAGCTTTCTTT
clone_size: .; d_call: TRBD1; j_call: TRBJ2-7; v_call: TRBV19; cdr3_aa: CASSIVGQGAYEQYF; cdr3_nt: TGTGCCAGTAGTATAGTGGGACAGGGGGCTTACGAGCAGTACTTC
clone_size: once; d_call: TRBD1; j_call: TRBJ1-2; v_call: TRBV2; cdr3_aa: CASSERGPGYGYTF; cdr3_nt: TGTGCCAGCAGTGAAAGGGGGCCTGGCTATGGCTACACCTTC
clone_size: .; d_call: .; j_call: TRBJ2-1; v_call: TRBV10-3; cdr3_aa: CAIRGQYNEQFF; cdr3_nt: TGTGCCATCAGAGGACAGTACAATGAGCAGTTCTTC
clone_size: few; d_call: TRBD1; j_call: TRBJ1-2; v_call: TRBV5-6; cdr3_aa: CASSLGDRGNYGYTF; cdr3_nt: TGTGCCAGCAGCTTGGGGGACAGGGGGAACTATGGCTACACCTTC
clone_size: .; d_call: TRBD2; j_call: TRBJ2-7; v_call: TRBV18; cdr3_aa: CASSPRLAAIHEQYF; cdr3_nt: TGTGCCAGCTCACCAAGACTAGCTGCGATCCACGAGCAGTACTTC
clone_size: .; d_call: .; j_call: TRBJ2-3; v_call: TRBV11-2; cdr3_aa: CASSQPGHSSTDTQYF; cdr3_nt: TGTGCCAGCAGCCAACCGGGACACAGTAGCACAGATACGCAGTATTTT
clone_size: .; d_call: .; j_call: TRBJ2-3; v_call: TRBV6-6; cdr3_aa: CASSYGLTGSTDTQYF; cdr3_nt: TGTGCCAGCAGTTATGGGTTAACAGGGAGCACAGATACGCAGTATTTT
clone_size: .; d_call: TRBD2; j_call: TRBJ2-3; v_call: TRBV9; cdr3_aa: CASSVGSSGRVDTQYF; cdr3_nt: TGTGCCAGCAGCGTAGGTTCTAGCGGGAGGGTAGATACGCAGTATTTT
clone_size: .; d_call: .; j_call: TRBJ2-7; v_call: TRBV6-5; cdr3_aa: CASSKTGSSYEQYF; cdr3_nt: TGTGCCAGCAGTAAAACCGGGAGCTCCTACGAGCAGTACTTC
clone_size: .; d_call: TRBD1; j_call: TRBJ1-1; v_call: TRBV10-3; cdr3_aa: CAISRDSQGDTEAFF; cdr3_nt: TGTGCCATCAGCCGGGACAGCCAGGGGGACACTGAAGCTTTCTTT
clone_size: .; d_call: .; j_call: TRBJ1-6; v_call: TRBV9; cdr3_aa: CASSVAGGNSPLHF; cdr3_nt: TGTGCCAGCAGCGTAGCGGGGGGCAATTCACCCCTCCACTTT